Below, 29 T cell receptor beta chains from the same sample are listed, as sequenced in a study of blood T cell repertoires in COVID-19. Method: immunoSEQ multiplex PCR; TCRdb's copy keeps in-frame clones and lacks some. The data hold around 200,000 clones, with about 83% observed a single time. The sample comprised peripheral blood. The receptor set was obtained from a woman aged 50 to 60 with acute or convalescent COVID-19.

This clone is a singleton in its sample. The V and J genes are TRBV5-1 and TRBJ2-7; 7 bases line up with TRBD2. Trimming cost V 4 bases and J 3 bases; bases outside gene matches: 1. The CDR3 is made up of 12 amino acids. Germline CDR1 reads SGHRS; CDR2 reads YFSETQ. For the CDR3, the DNA is TGCGCCAGCAGCGGGGGGGTCTACGAGCAGTACTTC. Its protein is CASSGGVYEQYF.

V is TRBV5-5 and J is TRBJ2-2; 15 nucleotides align to TRBD2. This CDR3 contains 19 residues. Germline trimming cut 4 bases from V and 4 bases from J; bases unmatched to any gene: 11. Germline V gene sequence: CDR1 SGHKS, CDR2 YYEKEE (reference sequence). This chain's CDR3 is CASSTWGLAGGWGTGELFF. Written as DNA, the CDR3 is TGTGCCAGCAGCACATGGGGACTAGCGGGAGGATGGGGCACCGGGGAGCTGTTTTTT.

This clone has just one count. The chain couples TRBV11-1 to TRBJ1-1; tentatively, D is TRBD1 (6 bases). The length of the CDR3 is 11 residues. The V end was cut by 6 bases, the J end by 11 bases, with 13 bases between. Germline V gene data show CDR1 as SGHAT and CDR2 as FQDESV (reference sequence). The CDR3 sequence is CASRKQGYAFF. CDR3 bases: TGTGCCAGCAGAAAGCAGGGGTACGCTTTCTTT.

The chain uses TRBV6-5 and TRBJ1-5; 8 nucleotides align to TRBD1. CDR3 length: 15 residues. Unmatched junction bases numbered 9, after V lost 6 bases and J lost 5 bases. The germline CDR1 and CDR2 sequences are MNHEY and SVGAGI. In nucleotides, the CDR3 is TGTGCCAGCAGGAGACAGGGGTTTGGGGATCAGCCCCAGCATTTT. Translating it yields CASRRQGFGDQPQHF.

The chain recombines TRBV29-1 with TRBJ1-4, with D unclear. Trimming cost V 3 bases and J 0 bases, with 5 bases left between them. The length of the CDR3 is 13 residues. Germline CDR1 is SQVTM and CDR2 is ANQGSEA. CDR3 nucleotide sequence: TGCAGCGTTGACGGTGCAACTAATGAAAAACTGTTTTTT. The encoded protein is CSVDGATNEKLFF.

CDR3: CASSPRTDEQFF. The CDR3 DNA sequence: TGTGCCAGCTCGCCTCGGACAGATGAGCAGTTCTTC. The chain has TRBV18 and TRBJ2-1; maybe TRBD1 (6 bases). This CDR3 contains 12 residues. The ends were cut back, 6 bases at V and 8 bases at J, with 11 bases in the middle. Germline CDR1 and CDR2: KGHSH and LQKENI.

V and J are TRBV30 and TRBJ2-5, with TRBD2 matching 8 bases. Per the germline V gene, CDR1 is GTSNPN and CDR2 is SVGIG (reference sequence). There are 13 residues in the CDR3. V lost 4 bases and J lost 5; bases outside the gene matches: 6. The chain's CDR3 is CAWNTGGPETQYF. The CDR3 coding sequence is TGTGCCTGGAATACGGGAGGGCCGGAGACCCAGTACTTC.

The rearrangement joins TRBV24-1 to TRBJ1-2, with 10 bases matching TRBD1. The CDR3 is 13 amino acids. After removal of 8 bases from V and 6 bases from J, the junction contained 5 bases not matched to a gene. Germline-derived CDR1 and CDR2 are KGHDR and SFDVKD. The chain's CDR3 is CATTSTGGDGYTF. The CDR3 DNA reads as TGTGCCACCACCTCGACAGGGGGCGATGGCTACACCTTC.

The V gene is TRBV5-6, the J gene TRBJ1-4; TRBD1 might be the D (6 bases). There are 15 residues in the CDR3. The V gene lost 4 bases and the J gene lost 2 bases, with 12 bases spanning the gap. The germline gives CDR1 SGHDT, CDR2 YYEEEE. As DNA, the CDR3 is TGTGCCAGCAGCCGGACAGATTGGACTAATGAAAAACTGTTTTTT. Translated, it gives CASSRTDWTNEKLFF.

CDR3 sequence: CASSTTSGRVYEQYF. The CDR3, as DNA: TGTGCCAGCAGCACGACTAGCGGGAGGGTATACGAGCAGTACTTC. The gene calls are TRBV5-4 and TRBJ2-7; 14 bases match TRBD2. The V segment lost 4 bases and the J segment 4 bases; nucleotides outside the gene matches: 4. Germline CDR1 reads SGHNT; CDR2 reads YYREEE (reference sequence). CDR3 length equals 15 residues.

CDR3 in amino acids: CASSFGGLGPRRTDTQYF. Here the CDR3 DNA reads TGTGCCAGCAGCTTTGGCGGACTGGGCCCCAGGCGCACAGATACGCAGTATTTT. This chain connects TRBV7-2 to TRBJ2-3, with D maybe TRBD2 (5 bases). The CDR3 sequence is 18 residues long. Germline CDR1 and CDR2: SGHTA and FQGNSA. V was pared by 3 bases and J by 1 base, with 20 bases between. The full variable domain, with the rest looked up from reference TRBV7-2 and TRBJ2-3, is GAGVSQSPSNKVTEKGKDVELRCDPISGHTALYWYRQSLGQGLEFLIYFQGNSAPDKSGLPSDRFSAERTGGSVSTLTIQRTQQEDSAVYLCASSFGGLGPRRTDTQYFGPGTRLTVL.

In this sample, this clone turned up once. The chain links TRBV12-3 or TRBV12-4 to TRBJ1-1; D is ambiguous. Trimming shortened V by 3 bases and J by 4 bases, and 9 bases separated the two germline ends. The CDR3 is 13 amino acids. The CDR3 spells CASSFGVLTEAFF. In DNA form, the CDR3 reads TGTGCCAGCAGTTTCGGGGTTCTCACTGAAGCTTTCTTT.

The chain recombines TRBV25-1 with TRBJ1-1; D not certain. Trimming removed 7 bases from V and 6 bases from J, with 9 bases in between. The CDR3 has 11 amino acids. Germline V lookup: CDR1 MGHDK, CDR2 SYGVNS. The CDR3 DNA sequence: TGTGCCAGCATATGGGAGGCTGAAGCTTTCTTT. Translated, it gives CASIWEAEAFF.

This clone was detected a few times. The chain is built from TRBV5-4 and TRBJ2-7, with 8 bases that match TRBD2. V lost 3 bases, J lost 2 bases, and 7 bases stayed unmatched. This CDR3 is built from 15 residues. Germline CDR1 reads SGHNT; CDR2 reads YYREEE (reference sequence). The CDR3 nucleotides are TGTGCCAGCAGCTCTCAAAGCGGGAGACCCTACGAGCAGTACTTC. This codes for CASSSQSGRPYEQYF.

The gene calls are TRBV27 and TRBJ1-2, with 7 bases fitting TRBD1. The CDR3 spans 17 residues. V lost 0 bases to trimming and J lost 4 bases; unmatched junction nucleotides: 11. The germline V gene encodes CDR1 MNHEY and CDR2 SMNVEV (reference sequence). The CDR3 DNA is TGTGCCAGCAGTTTATCCCCGCGGACAGGAGACACCTATGGCTACACCTTC. It specifies CASSLSPRTGDTYGYTF.

A single count supports this clone. The chain employs TRBV20-1 and TRBJ2-3, with D perhaps TRBD2 (6 bases). CDR1 DFQATT and CDR2 SNEGSKA come from the germline V gene (reference sequence). V lost 3 bases and J 2 bases, leaving 12 bases between the germline ends. The length of the CDR3 is 14 residues. CDR3 sequence: CSASTRDFTDTQYF. The CDR3 DNA sequence: TGCAGTGCTAGTACCCGGGACTTCACAGATACGCAGTATTTT.

The CDR3 is CATGTSGSYNEQFF. Here the CDR3 DNA reads TGTGCCACCGGGACTAGCGGCTCCTACAATGAGCAGTTCTTC. The genes are TRBV15 and TRBJ2-1; 11 bases map to TRBD2. Unmatched junction bases numbered 0, after V lost 8 bases and J lost 0 bases. Germline V gives CDR1 LNHNV, CDR2 YYDKDF (reference sequence). This CDR3 has 14 amino acids.

The chain employs TRBV13 and TRBJ2-5; TRBD2 matches 7 bases. The V gene end was trimmed by 6 bases and the J gene end by 3 bases; junction bases not matched to a gene: 4. Germline V gene data show CDR1 as PRHDT and CDR2 as FYEKMQ (reference sequence). This CDR3 is built from 13 residues. The CDR3: CASRPRGEETQYF. CDR3 sequence (DNA): TGTGCCAGCAGGCCCCGGGGGGAAGAGACCCAGTACTTC.

V is TRBV27 and J is TRBJ1-6, with TRBD1 identical over 8 bases. Germline CDR1 reads MNHEY; CDR2 reads SMNVEV (reference sequence). Unmatched junction bases numbered 7, after V lost 5 bases and J lost 7 bases. The CDR3 spans 15 residues. The CDR3: CASSPTDRDNSPLHF. The CDR3 DNA reads TGTGCCAGCAGTCCAACGGACAGGGACAATTCACCCCTCCACTTT.

The chain couples TRBV24-1 to TRBJ2-3; D may be TRBD1 (5 bases). The CDR3 runs to 14 residues. Germline V gene data show CDR1 as KGHDR and CDR2 as SFDVKD. Trimming removed 3 bases at V and 8 bases at J, with 14 bases between. DNA of the CDR3: TGTGCCACCAGTGATGAGGCAGCCAGGGTTACGCAGTATTTT. Protein product: CATSDEAARVTQYF.

This chain joins TRBV10-3 and TRBJ2-6; TRBD1 matches at 7 bases. This CDR3 has 15 residues. Germline V lookup: CDR1 ENHRY, CDR2 SYGVKD. V gave up 5 bases and J gave up 3 bases; unmatched junction bases: 4. The chain's CDR3 is CAISRDSLGANVLTF. The DNA of the CDR3 is TGTGCCATCAGTCGGGACAGCCTTGGGGCCAACGTCCTGACTTTC.

The V call is TRBV2, the J call TRBJ1-5; D remains unclear. The CDR3 extends over 14 amino acids. CDR1 SNHLY and CDR2 FYNNEI come from the germline V gene. V was cut by 8 bases and J by 4 bases, with 15 bases left in between. In DNA, the CDR3 is TGTGCCAGCTCTCAGACTCCCGGAAATCAGCCCCAGCATTTT. It is translated as CASSQTPGNQPQHF.

V and J are TRBV7-2 and TRBJ2-3; TRBD1 agrees at 7 bases. The CDR3 is 14 amino acids. Germline V gene sequence: CDR1 SGHTA, CDR2 FQGNSA. Trimming at V came to 3 bases and at J to 5 bases, leaving 5 bases not matched to a gene. CDR3 protein: CASSFRQGEDTQYF. CDR3 coding DNA: TGTGCCAGCAGCTTTCGACAGGGTGAAGATACGCAGTATTTT.

V and J are TRBV28 and TRBJ2-5; D is uncertain. V lost 5 bases and J 1 base, leaving 14 bases between the germline ends. Looked up from germline, CDR1 is MDHEN and CDR2 is SYDVKM. The CDR3 totals 15 residues. CDR3 DNA: TGTGCCAGCAGTGGGCCAAGTCCTGGCCAAGAGACCCAGTACTTC. Translating it yields CASSGPSPGQETQYF.

The rearrangement uses TRBV28 and TRBJ2-7; TRBD2 aligns across 7 bases. The germline gives CDR1 MDHEN, CDR2 SYDVKM. The junction had 10 bases not matched to a gene; V was cut back by 6 bases and J by 5 bases. This CDR3 is built from 14 residues. The CDR3 is CASRSGTSVHEQYF. CDR3 in DNA: TGTGCCAGCAGGAGCGGGACCTCTGTCCACGAGCAGTACTTC.

CDR3 region: CASSYKVIGGQVSSYNEQFF. The CDR3 DNA sequence: TGTGCCAGCAGTTACAAAGTTATAGGAGGGCAGGTTAGCTCCTACAATGAGCAGTTCTTC. This chain joins TRBV27 and TRBJ2-1, with D perhaps matching TRBD2 (6 bases). V lost 4 bases, J lost 0 bases, and 25 bases lay in between. The CDR3 contains 20 residues. Germline V gene sequence: CDR1 MNHEY, CDR2 SMNVEV (reference sequence).

This rearrangement joins TRBV19 to TRBJ2-1; tentatively, D is TRBD2 (5 bases). Germline assignment: CDR1 LNHDA and CDR2 SQIVND (reference sequence). The CDR3 totals 15 residues. V was cut by 1 base and J by 2 bases, with 9 bases left in between. CDR3 loop: CASSIGPSPYNEQFF. The CDR3 DNA sequence: TGTGCCAGTAGTATAGGGCCTAGCCCCTACAATGAGCAGTTCTTC.

V and J are TRBV2 and TRBJ2-5, with 11 bases that match TRBD1. The ends lost 4 bases at V and 4 bases at J; junction bases unmatched: 5. Germline CDR1 is SNHLY and CDR2 is FYNNEI. This CDR3 contains 15 residues. The CDR3 protein is CASSAGQGARETQYF. CDR3 coding DNA: TGTGCCAGCAGTGCTGGACAGGGGGCGAGAGAGACCCAGTACTTC.

CDR3 sequence reads: CASSFVGKRSGANVLTF. CDR3 in DNA: TGTGCCAGCAGTTTTGTCGGGAAGCGCTCTGGGGCCAACGTCCTGACTTTC. The chain recombines TRBV27 with TRBJ2-6, with D possibly being TRBD2 (5 bases). The CDR3 covers 17 residues. The V and J ends lost 3 bases and 0 bases respectively, with 12 bases between them. Germline V gene data show CDR1 as MNHEY and CDR2 as SMNVEV (reference sequence).